The T cell receptor (beta chain) under discussion was sequenced for a study of T-cell memory formation after mild COVID-19. Study findings and constraints: CD4+ contracting clones were found mainly in CM and EM, and CD8+ ones in EMRA. Day 15 to 85 contracting clones showed balanced CD4/CD8; day 15 to 37 expanders favored CD4+. The appearance of some responding clones in pre-infection memory suggested that cross-reactive memory joined.

As regards this clonotype: Its antigen is not identified.

TCR alpha and TCR beta cDNA libraries carrying sample barcodes and UMIs came from 5'RACE with constant-segment primers. One entry per CDR3 protein results from TCRdb running MiXCR on the 5' RACE reads. The data hold hundreds of thousands of distinct CDR3 sequences, with 15% to 20% observed a single time. The germline V gene encodes CDR1 SGHTA and CDR2 FQGNSA. V was pared by 0 bases and J by 6 bases, with 15 bases between. The CDR3 has 16 residues. This clonotype was obtained from a man younger than 35 who had mild COVID-19 (a few samples of this study predate the infection). Cell type and time point are not known. This rearrangement joins TRBV7-2 to TRBJ1-5; D call uncertain. The sequencing input was PBMCs or a T cell subset sorted from them (not recorded which). The chain's CDR3 is CASSLARSGFSQPQHF. CDR3 bases: TGTGCCAGCAGCTTAGCGCGTTCGGGTTTCAGTCAGCCCCAGCATTTT.